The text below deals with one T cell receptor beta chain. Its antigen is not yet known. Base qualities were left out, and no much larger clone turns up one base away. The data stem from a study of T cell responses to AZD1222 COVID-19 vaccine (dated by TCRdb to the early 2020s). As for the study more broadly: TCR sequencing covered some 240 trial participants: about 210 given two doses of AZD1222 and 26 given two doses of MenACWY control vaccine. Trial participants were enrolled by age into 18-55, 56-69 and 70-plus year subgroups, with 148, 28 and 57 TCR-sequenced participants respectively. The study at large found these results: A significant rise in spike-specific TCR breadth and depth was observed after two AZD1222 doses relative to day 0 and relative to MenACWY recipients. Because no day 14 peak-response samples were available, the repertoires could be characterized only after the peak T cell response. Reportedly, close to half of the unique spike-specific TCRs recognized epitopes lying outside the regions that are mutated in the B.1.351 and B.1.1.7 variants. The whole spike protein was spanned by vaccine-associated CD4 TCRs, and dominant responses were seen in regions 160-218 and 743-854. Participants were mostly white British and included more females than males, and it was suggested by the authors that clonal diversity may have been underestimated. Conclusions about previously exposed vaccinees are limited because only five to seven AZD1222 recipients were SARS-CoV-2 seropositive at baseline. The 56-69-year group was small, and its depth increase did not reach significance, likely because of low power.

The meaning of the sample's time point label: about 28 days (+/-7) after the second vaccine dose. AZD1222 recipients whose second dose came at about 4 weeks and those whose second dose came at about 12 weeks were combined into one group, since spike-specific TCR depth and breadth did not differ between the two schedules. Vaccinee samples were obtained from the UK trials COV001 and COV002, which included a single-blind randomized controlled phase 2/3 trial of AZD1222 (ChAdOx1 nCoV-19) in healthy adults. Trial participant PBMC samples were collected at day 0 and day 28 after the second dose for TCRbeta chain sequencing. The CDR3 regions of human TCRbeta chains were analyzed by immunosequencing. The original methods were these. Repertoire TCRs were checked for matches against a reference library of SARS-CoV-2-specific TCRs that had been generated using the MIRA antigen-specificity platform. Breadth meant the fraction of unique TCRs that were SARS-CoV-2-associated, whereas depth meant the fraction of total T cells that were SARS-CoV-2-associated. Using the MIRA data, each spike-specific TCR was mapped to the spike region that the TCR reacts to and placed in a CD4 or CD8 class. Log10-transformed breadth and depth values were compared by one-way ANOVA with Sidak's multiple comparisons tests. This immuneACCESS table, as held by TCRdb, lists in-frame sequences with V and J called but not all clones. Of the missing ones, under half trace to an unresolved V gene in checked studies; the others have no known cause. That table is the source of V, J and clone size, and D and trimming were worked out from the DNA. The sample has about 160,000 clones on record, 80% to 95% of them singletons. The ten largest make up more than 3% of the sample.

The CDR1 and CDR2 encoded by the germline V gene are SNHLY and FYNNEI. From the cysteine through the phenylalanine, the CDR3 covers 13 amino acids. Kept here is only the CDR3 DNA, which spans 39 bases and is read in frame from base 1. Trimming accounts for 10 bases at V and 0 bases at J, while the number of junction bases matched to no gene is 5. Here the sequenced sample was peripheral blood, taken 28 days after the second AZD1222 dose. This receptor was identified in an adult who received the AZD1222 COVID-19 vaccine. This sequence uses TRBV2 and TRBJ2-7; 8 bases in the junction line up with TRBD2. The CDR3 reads CATRSGSSYEQYF. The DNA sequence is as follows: TGTGCCACACGGAGCGGGAGCTCCTACGAGCAGTACTTC.